Reported below is one TCR beta chain. Trimming at V came to 0 bases and at J to 11 bases, leaving 7 bases not matched to a gene. The CDR3 is 14 amino acids. The germline V gene encodes CDR1 MNHEY and CDR2 SVGAGI. This sample is drawn from a study of blood T cell repertoires in COVID-19. The protocol was immunoSEQ multiplex PCR, while the TCRdb copy is restricted to in-frame clones and leaves out a portion. The sample gives more than 25,000 clones, approximately 80% of which show up once; roughly 25% is in the top ten. The rearrangement joins TRBV6-5 to TRBJ1-3, with 7 bases aligning to TRBD1. Sequences were obtained from peripheral blood. This sequence originates from a man aged 65 to 85 with active COVID-19. CDR3 in amino acids: CASSYSQGEWAIYF. The CDR3 nucleotides are TGTGCCAGCAGTTACTCGCAGGGGGAATGGGCCATATATTTT.